This TCR beta chain is drawn from a study of CD8 T cell repertoires and HIV-1 epitope variants. Study at large: Each of Twenty-five Gag and Nef epitope peptides stimulated a separate culture. Tested: three Gag epitope families, Nef HW9 and YT9. Study-wide points: No clonotypes responded to the TAALDMSHF plasma variant; roughly five recognized KF9, one HW9. Beta chains alone show antigen proliferation, not cytokine profile or function.

Points on this clone: Its antigen is as yet unknown.

Generated by immunoSEQ multiplex PCR, the TCRdb table keeps only in-frame clones and is missing some. This sample has 5,000 to 6,500 clones, with over 50% found just once. The sample taken for sequencing was cultured CD8+ T cells derived from PBMCs. This TCR derives from a male donor with HIV.

This CDR3 is CASSPLDEQFF. The CDR3 nucleotides are TGTGCCAGCAGCCCCCTGGATGAGCAGTTCTTC. The chain employs TRBV7-9 and TRBJ2-1, with no clear D. Trimming removed 5 bases at V and 8 bases at J, with 7 bases between. CDR1 SEHNR and CDR2 FQNEAQ come from the germline V gene (reference sequence). The CDR3 is 11 amino acids.